This entry lists 20 T cell receptor beta chains sequenced from one sample in a study of shared clonotypes between healthy human individuals. Only in-frame clones appear in the TCRdb table, and some are missing; sequencing was by immunoSEQ multiplex PCR. This sample has 850,000 to 1,200,000 clones, with approximately 72% found just once. Material: memory CD4+ T cells sorted from blood. Documented subset: CD45RA-negative fraction. The receptors originated from a young man in good health.

This clone was observed once. The chain carries TRBV30 and TRBJ1-2; D may be TRBD1 (6 bases). The CDR3 covers 14 residues. Per germline, CDR1 GTSNPN and CDR2 SVGIG (reference sequence). The V gene lost 1 base and the J gene lost 2 bases, with 11 bases spanning the gap. CDR3 coding DNA: TGTGCCTGGAGTGCGGGACATACAAACTATGGCTACACCTTC. This translates into CAWSAGHTNYGYTF.

The chain carries TRBV2 and TRBJ2-3; possible D gene TRBD1, 6 bases. Germline-derived CDR1 and CDR2 are SNHLY and FYNNEI. The CDR3 extends over 15 amino acids. V was clipped by 6 bases and J by 2 bases, with 15 bases between them. As DNA, the CDR3 is TGTGCCAGCAGGGATAGTGGACAGACCACAGATACGCAGTATTTT. Translated: CASRDSGQTTDTQYF.

V is TRBV5-1 and J is TRBJ2-5; a weak D match, TRBD2 (5 bases). The V and J ends lost 4 bases and 2 bases respectively, with 15 bases between them. Germline V gene sequence: CDR1 SGHRS, CDR2 YFSETQ. This CDR3 has 15 residues. The chain's CDR3 is CASSLQPRGQETQYF. The CDR3 DNA follows: TGCGCCAGCAGCCTTCAACCCCGGGGACAAGAGACCCAGTACTTC.

This chain joins TRBV5-1 and TRBJ1-1; a possible D gene is TRBD1 (5 bases). This CDR3 is 15 amino acids long. V shed 4 bases and J shed 8 bases, with 21 bases lying between them. Germline CDR1 and CDR2: SGHRS and YFSETQ. CDR3 sequence reads: CASSASGGDGKEAFF. DNA of the CDR3: TGCGCCAGCAGCGCCTCAGGAGGGGACGGAAAAGAAGCTTTCTTT.

The J gene is TRBJ2-2, the V gene TRBV12-5; tentative D call: TRBD1 (6 bases). V dropped 0 bases and J dropped 3 bases, with 14 bases sitting between them. This CDR3 is built from 17 residues. Germline assignment: CDR1 LGHNT and CDR2 FRNRAP. The CDR3 nucleotides are TGTGCTAGTGGTTTGGTTTTACCCAGGGGTCACACCGGGGAGCTGTTTTTT. This translates into CASGLVLPRGHTGELFF.

J is TRBJ2-7 and V is TRBV18; D tentatively fits TRBD1 or TRBD2 (9 bases each). The germline V gene encodes CDR1 KGHSH and CDR2 LQKENI. The V end was cut by 8 bases, the J end by 0 bases, with 29 bases between. There are 19 residues in the CDR3. The CDR3 DNA reads TGTGCCAGCGCATACAGGGGGCCCCGGGGTAGCGGGAGCTCCTACGAGCAGTACTTC. Protein sequence: CASAYRGPRGSGSSYEQYF.

The V and J genes are TRBV5-1 and TRBJ2-2, with a possible D match to TRBD1 (6 bases). V gave up 1 base and J gave up 4 bases, with 20 bases separating them. The CDR3 loop spans 18 amino acids. Germline-derived CDR1 and CDR2 are SGHRS and YFSETQ. CDR3 nucleotides: TGCGCCAGCAGCTTGCGGGGAGTACAGGGTATTTCCACCGGGGAGCTGTTTTTT. Its translation: CASSLRGVQGISTGELFF.

The chain recombines TRBV19 with TRBJ1-5; TRBD1 is a possible D gene (5 bases). The CDR3 covers 14 residues. The germline CDR1 and CDR2 sequences are LNHDA and SQIVND (reference sequence). V was shortened by 5 bases and J by 4 bases, with 12 bases between the two germline ends. For the CDR3, the DNA is TGTGCCAGTAGTCCTGGGGGGGGGAATCAGCCCCAGCATTTT. Residues: CASSPGGGNQPQHF.

The chain couples TRBV5-6 to TRBJ2-3; weak D call: TRBD2 (5 bases). V gave up 4 bases and J gave up 2 bases, with 14 bases separating them. The CDR3 contains 15 residues. Germline loops: CDR1 SGHDT, CDR2 YYEEEE. CDR3 sequence (DNA): TGTGCCAGCAGCCCAAGTGGGGAGATCACAGATACGCAGTATTTT. This gives the protein CASSPSGEITDTQYF.

The CDR3 DNA reads TGTGCCAGCAGTGAAGAATGGACAGGGAATCAGCCCCAGCATTTT. Translation gives CASSEEWTGNQPQHF. This chain connects TRBV6-1 to TRBJ1-5, with 8 bases lining up with TRBD1. From germline, CDR1 is MNHNS and CDR2 SASEGT. The length of the CDR3 is 15 residues. After removal of 1 base from V and 4 bases from J, the junction contained 3 bases not matched to a gene.

The rearrangement links TRBV9 to TRBJ2-4; TRBD2 aligns across 14 bases. The trim removed 3 bases at V and 9 bases at J, leaving 2 bases unmatched. Looked up from germline, CDR1 is SGDLS and CDR2 is YYNGEE. The CDR3 is 14 residues long. The chain's CDR3 is CASSGLAGGAIQYF. CDR3 in DNA: TGTGCCAGCAGCGGACTAGCGGGAGGGGCCATTCAGTACTTC.

The chain is built from TRBV19 and TRBJ2-5; 7 bases match TRBD2. Germline V lookup: CDR1 LNHDA, CDR2 SQIVND (reference sequence). The CDR3 length is 14 residues. The trim removed 11 bases at V and 0 bases at J, leaving 9 bases unmatched. The CDR3 reads CAVSSGWYQETQYF. DNA of the CDR3: TGTGCCGTCTCTAGCGGATGGTACCAAGAGACCCAGTACTTC. The full variable domain, completed using reference TRBV19 and TRBJ2-5, is DGGITQSPKYLFRKEGQNVTLSCEQNLNHDAMYWYRQDPGQGLRLIYYSQIVNDFQKGDIAEGYSVSREKKESFPLTVTSAQKNPTAFYLCAVSSGWYQETQYFGPGTRLLVL.

The V call is TRBV9, the J call TRBJ1-6, with a possible D match to TRBD1 (5 bases). Germline CDR1 and CDR2: SGDLS and YYNGEE. The CDR3 length is 16 residues. Trimming took 3 bases from V and 5 from J, leaving 15 bases between them. DNA of the CDR3: TGTGCCAGCAGCGCCGACCGGGACCGCAATAATTCACCCCTCCACTTT. Translating it yields CASSADRDRNNSPLHF.

J is TRBJ2-1 and V is TRBV5-1, with 8 bases identical to TRBD2. The CDR3 sequence is 15 residues long. Germline lookup yields CDR1 SGHRS and CDR2 YFSETQ. V shed 4 bases and J 8 bases; nucleotides not matched to a gene: 11. As DNA, the CDR3 is TGCGCCAGCAGCAATAGCGGGGCCCCAGGCGATGAGCAGTTCTTC. Protein sequence: CASSNSGAPGDEQFF. The variable domain in full, with the rest retrieved from reference TRBV5-1 and TRBJ2-1, is KAGVTQTPRYLIKTRGQQVTLSCSPISGHRSVSWYQQTPGQGLQFLFEYFSETQRNKGNFPGRFSGRQFSNSRSEMNVSTLELGDSALYLCASSNSGAPGDEQFFGPGTRLTVL.

Note on this clone: This sequence is one base from a far larger clone and is likely a read error. Other DNA sequences in this sample translate to the same CDR3. V and J are TRBV5-4 and TRBJ1-1; no firm D call. This CDR3 has 13 amino acids. The germline CDR1 and CDR2 sequences are SGHNT and YYREEE (reference sequence). V dropped 2 bases and J dropped 1 base, with 6 bases sitting between them. CDR3 sequence: CASSLAENTEAFF. DNA of the CDR3: TGTGCCAGCAGCTTAGCAGAGAACACTGAAGCTTTCTTT.

The rearrangement joins TRBV2 to TRBJ2-3; 7 bases agree with TRBD2. The germline V gene encodes CDR1 SNHLY and CDR2 FYNNEI. This CDR3 has 15 amino acids. The V gene end was trimmed by 4 bases and the J gene end by 1 base; junction bases not matched to a gene: 5. The CDR3 region is CASSVLLAGTDTQYF. CDR3 DNA sequence: TGTGCCAGCAGTGTGTTGCTAGCGGGCACAGATACGCAGTATTTT. The whole variable domain, filled in from reference TRBV2 and TRBJ2-3, reads EPEVTQTPSHQVTQMGQEVILRCVPISNHLYFYWYRQILGQKVEFLVSFYNNEISEKSEIFDDQFSVERPDGSNFTLKIRSTKLEDSAMYFCASSVLLAGTDTQYFGPGTRLTVL.

The genes are TRBV30 and TRBJ2-7, with TRBD2 matching over 14 bases. Trimming at V came to 1 base and at J to 3 bases, leaving 2 bases not matched to a gene. The CDR3 is 15 residues long. CDR1 is GTSNPN and CDR2 is SVGIG in the germline V gene (reference sequence). The CDR3 here is CAWSEGTSGSYEQYF. CDR3 DNA sequence: TGTGCCTGGAGTGAGGGGACTAGCGGGAGCTACGAGCAGTACTTC.

The rearrangement links TRBV11-2 to TRBJ2-5; D may correspond to TRBD1 or TRBD2 (5 bases each). V gave up 3 bases and J gave up 4 bases, with 6 bases separating them. Per germline, CDR1 SGHAT and CDR2 FQNNGV. The CDR3 loop spans 12 amino acids. The CDR3 DNA is TGTGCCAGCAGCTTCGGGGCAGAGACCCAGTACTTC. Translated: CASSFGAETQYF.

This sequence joins TRBV5-4 and TRBJ2-5, with D hard to call. CDR1 and CDR2 (germline): SGHNT, YYREEE (reference sequence). The germline V and J ends were trimmed by 0 bases and 2 bases, with 8 bases remaining between them. The CDR3 is 14 residues long. This CDR3 reads CASSLGLLQETQYF. CDR3 nucleotide sequence: TGTGCCAGCAGCTTGGGACTCCTACAAGAGACCCAGTACTTC.

The rearrangement joins TRBV6-4 to TRBJ2-2; D possibly corresponds to TRBD1 (6 bases). The CDR3 totals 14 residues. Between the trimmed V and J ends, which lost 5 bases and 2 bases, there was a span of 9 bases. Germline CDR1 and CDR2: MRHNA and SNTAGT. DNA of the CDR3: TGTGCCAGCAGTTTGGGGGCTAACACCGGGGAGCTGTTTTTT. This gives the protein CASSLGANTGELFF.